Following are 24 T cell receptor beta chains from one sample sequenced in a study of identical twins. TCRdb independently ran MiXCR on the 5' RACE reads; one entry per CDR3 protein. The sample contains about 530,000 distinct CDR3 sequences, approximately 14% of which appear only once. The sample also formed part of further work on yellow fever vaccine responses in identical twins.

The source material was CD4+ T cells sorted from blood. All receptors derive from a woman aged 18-30 years in good health.

The chain recombines TRBV9 with TRBJ2-3; D possibly corresponds to TRBD1 (5 bases). Trimming took 0 bases from V and 1 from J, leaving 12 bases between them. The V gene's germline CDR1 is SGDLS and CDR2 YYNGEE. The CDR3 has 16 amino acids. In nucleotides, the CDR3 is TGTGCCAGCAGCGTAGGACAGTACCCAGGCACAGATACGCAGTATTTT. This gives the protein CASSVGQYPGTDTQYF. The variable domain in full, completed from reference TRBV9 and TRBJ2-3, reads DSGVTQTPKHLITATGQRVTLRCSPRSGDLSVYWYQQSLDQGLQFLIQYYNGEERAKGNILERFSAQQFPDLHSELNLSSLELGDSALYFCASSVGQYPGTDTQYFGPGTRLTVL.

The CDR3 region has the DNA TGTGCCAGCAGCCAAGATCGACTAGTGAATCGGCAGTTCTTC. Translating it yields CASSQDRLVNRQFF. The rearrangement uses TRBV3-1 and TRBJ2-1; possibly TRBD2 for D (6 bases). V lost 0 bases and J lost 12, with 15 bases in between. Germline V gene sequence: CDR1 LGHDT, CDR2 YNNKEL (reference sequence). The CDR3 has 14 amino acids.

The chain uses TRBV20-1 and TRBJ2-1; 11 bases align to TRBD2. V was pared by 0 bases and J by 12 bases, with 7 bases of the junction left unmatched. The V gene's germline CDR1 is DFQATT and CDR2 SNEGSKA (reference sequence). This CDR3 is 14 amino acids long. CDR3 in amino acids: CSARDTSGGFPQFF. CDR3 DNA: TGCAGTGCTAGAGATACTAGCGGGGGCTTCCCGCAGTTCTTC.

V is TRBV2 and J is TRBJ1-2, with 9 bases identical to TRBD1. The CDR3 runs 15 residues. Germline assignment: CDR1 SNHLY and CDR2 FYNNEI. The J segment lost 3 bases and the V segment lost 4 bases, leaving 6 bases of the junction unmatched. The CDR3, as DNA: TGTGCCAGCAGTGCCCGGGACAGGGTCGACTATGGCTACACCTTC. Encoded protein: CASSARDRVDYGYTF. Variable domain in full (rest from reference TRBV2 and TRBJ1-2): EPEVTQTPSHQVTQMGQEVILRCVPISNHLYFYWYRQILGQKVEFLVSFYNNEISEKSEIFDDQFSVERPDGSNFTLKIRSTKLEDSAMYFCASSARDRVDYGYTFGSGTRLTVV.

The sample holds a few counts of this clonotype. The rearrangement links TRBV12-3 or TRBV12-4 to TRBJ1-2, with D uncertain. The CDR3 spans 15 residues. Trimming pared 6 bases from V and 0 bases from J, leaving 14 bases between. In nucleotides, the CDR3 is TGTGCCAGCAGCCAACGACGGATTACTAACTATGGCTACACCTTC. Amino acids: CASSQRRITNYGYTF.

The chain employs TRBV20-1 and TRBJ2-1; 14 nucleotides align to TRBD2. The germline gives CDR1 DFQATT, CDR2 SNEGSKA (reference sequence). The CDR3 has 19 residues. CDR3 in amino acids: CTPLSMGLAGVSSYNEQFF. CDR3 nucleotides: TGCACTCCGTTATCAATGGGACTAGCGGGGGTTAGCTCCTACAATGAGCAGTTCTTC.

This clonotype was recorded many times. J is TRBJ2-3 and V is TRBV29-1; 7 positions agree with TRBD2. Per germline, CDR1 SQVTM and CDR2 ANQGSEA. This CDR3 is 15 amino acids long. With 6 bases clipped from V and 2 bases from J, the junction kept 11 bases outside the gene matches. In DNA form, the CDR3 reads TGCAGCGTCCACACGCTAGCGGAGAACACAGATACGCAGTATTTT. Translating gives CSVHTLAENTDTQYF.

This clonotype occurred many times. V usage is TRBV7-6 and J usage is TRBJ2-3; 9 nucleotides agree with TRBD2. Germline V gene sequence: CDR1 SGHVS, CDR2 FNYEAQ. Germline trimming cut 4 bases from V and 1 base from J; bases unmatched to any gene: 0. The CDR3 sequence is 14 residues long. CDR3 loop: CASSWTSGTDTQYF. The DNA of the CDR3 is TGTGCCAGCAGCTGGACTAGCGGCACAGATACGCAGTATTTT.

The rearrangement links TRBV7-9 to TRBJ2-3, with 7 bases aligning to TRBD2. CDR1 is SEHNR, CDR2 FQNEAQ, per germline (reference sequence). CDR3 length: 15 residues. V shed 5 bases, J shed 4 bases, and the junction held 9 bases outside the gene matches. The CDR3 bases are TGTGCCAGCAGCCCCCGGCGGGGGAGCGCAGATACGCAGTATTTT. Translating gives CASSPRRGSADTQYF.

This chain connects TRBV2 to TRBJ2-2; D uncertain. CDR1 and CDR2 from the germline V gene are SNHLY and FYNNEI. The CDR3 is 11 residues long. V lost 7 bases to trimming and J lost 6 bases, with 6 bases between them. The CDR3 nucleotides read TGTGCCAGCAATACGGCCGGGGAGCTGTTTTTT. Residues: CASNTAGELFF.

The V and J genes are TRBV28 and TRBJ2-1; 7 bases are a match to TRBD2. Germline values: CDR1 MDHEN, CDR2 SYDVKM. Unmatched junction bases numbered 5, after V lost 5 bases and J lost 1 base. The CDR3 is made up of 15 amino acids. The CDR3 region is CASSRAGVSYNEQFF. The CDR3 DNA reads TGTGCCAGCAGTCGGGCGGGGGTGTCCTACAATGAGCAGTTCTTC.

This chain joins TRBV2 and TRBJ2-2, with 7 nucleotides matching TRBD1. Germline V gives CDR1 SNHLY, CDR2 FYNNEI. The J segment lost 6 bases and the V segment lost 8 bases, leaving 9 bases of the junction unmatched. This CDR3 spans 14 amino acids. CDR3 residues: CASGSQGPSGELFF. The DNA for the CDR3 is TGTGCCAGCGGATCACAGGGGCCTTCCGGGGAGCTGTTTTTT. The full variable domain, with the rest looked up from reference TRBV2 and TRBJ2-2, is EPEVTQTPSHQVTQMGQEVILRCVPISNHLYFYWYRQILGQKVEFLVSFYNNEISEKSEIFDDQFSVERPDGSNFTLKIRSTKLEDSAMYFCASGSQGPSGELFFGEGSRLTVL.

This chain uses TRBV29-1 with TRBJ1-1; 7 bases are shared with TRBD1. CDR1 and CDR2 from the germline V gene are SQVTM and ANQGSEA. The CDR3 runs to 14 residues. Trimming took 7 bases from V and 3 from J; bases not matched to a gene: 11. The CDR3 sequence is CSARLTGLDTEAFF. CDR3 bases: TGCAGCGCTCGACTGACAGGGTTGGACACTGAAGCTTTCTTT.

The chain has TRBV12-3 or TRBV12-4 and TRBJ1-5; 7 bases line up with TRBD1. V gave up 3 bases and J gave up 4 bases; unmatched junction bases: 6. The CDR3 totals 15 residues. The CDR3 here is CASSFQTGQNQPQHF. The CDR3 DNA sequence: TGTGCCAGCAGTTTCCAGACAGGGCAAAATCAGCCCCAGCATTTT.

The chain links TRBV6-6 to TRBJ2-7, with unresolved D. The CDR3 covers 13 residues. Germline CDR1 MNHNY, CDR2 SVGAGI (reference sequence). V gave up 2 bases and J gave up 2 bases, with 7 bases separating them. In DNA, the CDR3 is TGTGCCAGCAGTTACCAGGATACCTACGAGCAGTACGTC. Its protein product is CASSYQDTYEQYV.

The chain is built from TRBV18 and TRBJ2-2; maybe TRBD2 (6 bases). The germline V gene encodes CDR1 KGHSH and CDR2 LQKENI. The CDR3 totals 16 residues. Trimming cost V 3 bases and J 1 base, with 12 bases left between them. The CDR3 loop is CASSPSGGMNTGELFF. DNA for the CDR3: TGTGCCAGCTCACCTTCCGGGGGAATGAACACCGGGGAGCTGTTTTTT.

The rearrangement uses TRBV14 and TRBJ1-4; D perhaps matches TRBD1 (6 bases). The CDR3 runs to 16 residues. V dropped 2 bases and J dropped 8 bases, with 18 bases sitting between them. Looked up from germline, CDR1 is SGHDN and CDR2 is FVKESK. The CDR3 is CASSQSPGLQGEKLFF. CDR3 coding DNA: TGTGCCAGCAGCCAAAGTCCCGGCCTCCAGGGGGAAAAACTGTTTTTT.

The rearrangement uses TRBV13 and TRBJ2-3; weak D call: TRBD1 (5 bases). Germline values: CDR1 PRHDT, CDR2 FYEKMQ (reference sequence). This CDR3 comprises 15 residues. Trimming shortened V by 0 bases and J by 5 bases, and 12 bases separated the two germline ends. CDR3 residues: CASSLGVRQGDTQYF. CDR3 nucleotides: TGTGCCAGCAGCTTAGGCGTACGGCAGGGAGATACGCAGTATTTT.

This clonotype has just a few counts. The chain is built from TRBV10-3 and TRBJ2-7; 12 nucleotides match TRBD1. Unmatched junction bases numbered 3, after V lost 6 bases and J lost 6 bases. The CDR3 consists of 13 residues. Germline CDR1 is ENHRY and CDR2 is SYGVKD. CDR3: CAIRGQGAGEQYV. DNA of the CDR3: TGTGCCATCAGGGGACAGGGGGCGGGCGAGCAGTACGTC.

This clonotype occurred a few times. J is TRBJ2-2 and V is TRBV29-1; D gene ambiguous. The V end lost 4 bases, the J end lost 6 bases, and 3 bases lay between the germline ends. In germline, CDR1 is SQVTM, CDR2 ANQGSEA. The CDR3 runs to 10 residues. The CDR3 DNA follows: TGCAGCGTTGGGTCCGGGGAGCTGTTTTTT. This encodes CSVGSGELFF.

This rearrangement joins TRBV2 to TRBJ2-5; a possible D gene is TRBD1 (6 bases). The CDR3 has 13 amino acids. Trimming cost V 5 bases and J 6 bases, with 13 bases left between them. The germline V gene encodes CDR1 SNHLY and CDR2 FYNNEI. The CDR3 spells CASSQQGAKTQYF. CDR3 DNA: TGTGCCAGCAGTCAACAGGGTGCGAAGACCCAGTACTTC. Using reference TRBV2 and TRBJ2-5 for the parts outside the CDR3, the full variable domain is EPEVTQTPSHQVTQMGQEVILRCVPISNHLYFYWYRQILGQKVEFLVSFYNNEISEKSEIFDDQFSVERPDGSNFTLKIRSTKLEDSAMYFCASSQQGAKTQYFGPGTRLLVL.

The chain uses TRBV6-5 and TRBJ2-2; D gene unclear. V was clipped by 0 bases and J by 4 bases, with 9 bases between them. Germline CDR1 reads MNHEY; CDR2 reads SVGAGI. The CDR3 has 15 residues. CDR3 residues: CASSYSILGTGELFF. The CDR3 DNA follows: TGTGCCAGCAGTTACTCGATCCTCGGCACCGGGGAGCTGTTTTTT.

The V call is TRBV10-2, the J call TRBJ2-3; TRBD2 might be the D (5 bases). Germline loops: CDR1 WSHSY, CDR2 SAAADI. V shed 6 bases and J shed 4 bases, with 11 bases lying between them. The CDR3 runs to 13 residues. Written as DNA, the CDR3 is TGCGCCAGCAGGGGAGCTCGGCCAGATACGCAGTATTTT. Protein: CASRGARPDTQYF.

The gene calls are TRBV3-1 and TRBJ2-5; 8 bases are a match to TRBD2. This CDR3 has 18 residues. The germline V gene encodes CDR1 LGHDT and CDR2 YNNKEL (reference sequence). After removal of 0 bases from V and 1 base from J, the junction contained 10 bases not matched to a gene. CDR3: CASSQDTIPGLGQETQYF. The CDR3 nucleotides are TGTGCCAGCAGCCAAGATACGATTCCGGGACTAGGCCAAGAGACCCAGTACTTC.